This is a list of T cell receptor beta chains from one sample in a study of cytomegalovirus exposure and HLA in healthy donors. Sequencing was performed with immunoSEQ multiplex PCR; in TCRdb, only in-frame clones are kept and a portion is missing. The table has 100,000 to 120,000 clones, 88% seen once. The sample taken for sequencing was PBMCs. The receptors were sampled from a woman aged 25-40 years in good health and CMV-seropositive. Both conserved end residues are part of each CDR3. A D gene is named only where the DNA matches it firmly. Clone size is stated in some rows and not others, as once, few, many or a class when expanded.

abundance	v_gene	d_gene	j_gene	CDR3aa	CDR3nt
-	TRBV28	TRBD1	TRBJ2-7	CASSITGTGDEQYF	TGTGCCAGCAGTATAACCGGGACAGGGGACGAGCAGTACTTC
-	TRBV18	-	TRBJ1-1	CASSRGYSVEAFF	TGTGCCAGCTCACGGGGATATAGCGTAGAAGCTTTCTTT
-	TRBV28	-	TRBJ2-1	CASSLTGTDNEQFF	TGTGCCAGCAGTTTGACCGGGACTGACAATGAGCAGTTCTTC
-	TRBV10-2	-	TRBJ2-2	CASSEPAEGTGELFF	TGCGCCAGCAGTGAACCAGCGGAGGGCACCGGGGAGCTGTTTTTT
-	TRBV25-1	TRBD2	TRBJ2-3	CASSPYGGGDTQYF	TGTGCCAGCAGTCCCTATGGGGGGGGAGATACGCAGTATTTT
-	TRBV28	-	TRBJ1-5	CASSLSAGHQPQHF	TGTGCCAGCAGTTTATCGGCAGGGCATCAGCCCCAGCATTTT
-	TRBV7-8	TRBD1	TRBJ1-1	CASSLPGQGFMNTEAFF	TGTGCCAGCAGCTTGCCGGGACAGGGTTTCATGAACACTGAAGCTTTCTTT
-	TRBV5-1	-	TRBJ2-7	CASSRGGGSYEQYF	TGCGCCAGCAGCAGGGGTGGGGGCAGTTACGAGCAGTACTTC
-	TRBV28	TRBD1	TRBJ2-7	CASSLITLTGTGHYEQYF	TGTGCCAGCAGTTTAATTACGCTTACCGGGACAGGACACTACGAGCAGTACTTC
-	TRBV5-5	TRBD1	TRBJ2-5	CASSRQTGERETQYF	TGTGCCAGCAGCCGTCAGACAGGGGAGCGGGAGACCCAGTACTTC
-	TRBV30	-	TRBJ1-5	CAWSTRGNQPQHF	TGTGCCTGGAGTACCCGGGGGAATCAGCCCCAGCATTTT
once	TRBV6-5	TRBD1	TRBJ2-6	CASSYLTGAGANVLTF	TGTGCCAGCAGTTACCTCACAGGGGCTGGGGCCAACGTCCTGACTTTC
-	TRBV28	-	TRBJ2-2	CASSLTSNTGELFF	TGTGCCAGCAGTTTAACCAGTAACACCGGGGAGCTGTTTTTT
-	TRBV19	TRBD1	TRBJ2-1	CASSKRPEAAGRDRGAFYNEQFF	TGTGCCAGTAGTAAAAGGCCAGAAGCTGCAGGGAGGGACAGGGGGGCCTTCTACAATGAGCAGTTCTTC
-	TRBV2	-	TRBJ1-1	CASTEGVMNTEAFF	TGTGCCAGCACCGAAGGGGTAATGAACACTGAAGCTTTCTTT
-	TRBV2	-	TRBJ1-4	CAALGATNEKLFF	TGTGCCGCATTGGGGGCCACTAATGAAAAACTGTTTTTT
-	TRBV28	TRBD1	TRBJ1-4	CASSPTGEGEKLFF	TGTGCCAGCAGTCCGACAGGGGAGGGTGAAAAACTGTTTTTT
-	TRBV2	-	TRBJ2-3	CASIGAMTDTQYF	TGTGCCAGCATTGGGGCCATGACAGATACGCAGTATTTT
-	TRBV7-2	TRBD1	TRBJ2-3	CASSLKGQVQQYF	TGTGCCAGCAGCTTAAAGGGACAGGTCCAGCAGTATTTT
-	TRBV5-1	-	TRBJ2-1	CASSLSQGNEQFF	TGCGCCAGCAGCTTGAGCCAGGGGAATGAGCAGTTCTTC
-	TRBV2	TRBD1	TRBJ1-5	CASSLTGGNQPQHF	TGTGCCAGCAGTTTAACAGGGGGCAATCAGCCCCAGCATTTT
-	TRBV6-1	-	TRBJ2-7	CASSESLSARTGEQYF	TGTGCCAGCAGTGAATCGCTTTCGGCCAGGACGGGGGAGCAGTACTTC
-	TRBV7-9	-	TRBJ1-3	CASSRSGVSGNTIYF	TGTGCCAGCAGCCGTTCAGGGGTCTCTGGAAACACCATATATTTT
-	TRBV9	-	TRBJ1-2	CASSGKNYGYTF	TGTGCCAGCAGCGGTAAAAACTATGGCTACACCTTC
few	TRBV19	TRBD1	TRBJ1-5	CASSKGQGARDQPQHF	TGTGCCAGTAGTAAAGGACAGGGGGCAAGAGATCAGCCCCAGCATTTT
-	TRBV7-2	-	TRBJ2-7	CASSLVVAASYEQYF	TGTGCCAGCAGCTTAGTTGTAGCGGCCTCCTACGAGCAGTACTTC
-	TRBV18	-	TRBJ2-7	CASSPRVSYEQYF	TGTGCCAGCTCACCAAGAGTCTCCTACGAGCAGTACTTC
-	TRBV10-3	-	TRBJ1-1	CAISEGSTEAFF	TGTGCCATCAGTGAAGGGAGCACTGAAGCTTTCTTT
-	TRBV6-1	TRBD1	TRBJ1-5	CASSRQGSNQPQHF	TGTGCCAGCAGTCGACAGGGTAGCAATCAGCCCCAGCATTTT
-	TRBV7-9	-	TRBJ1-5	CASSLMGGQPQHF	TGTGCCAGCAGCTTGATGGGGGGTCAGCCCCAGCATTTT
once	TRBV4-1	-	TRBJ1-1	CASSTALTALNTEAFF	TGCGCCAGCAGCACTGCGTTGACAGCCTTGAACACTGAAGCTTTCTTT
-	TRBV2	-	TRBJ2-4	CASSRTNIQYF	TGTGCCAGCAGCAGAACAAACATTCAGTACTTC
-	TRBV2	-	TRBJ2-4	CASSGAAGKNIQYF	TGTGCCAGCAGTGGGGCCGCGGGCAAAAACATTCAGTACTTC
once	TRBV2	-	TRBJ1-5	CASSEGPYSNQPQHF	TGTGCCAGCAGTGAGGGGCCCTATAGCAATCAGCCCCAGCATTTT
-	TRBV4-1	TRBD1	TRBJ2-1	CASSQPGQSTIGQFF	TGCGCCAGCAGCCAACCGGGACAGAGTACAATTGGGCAGTTCTTC
-	TRBV28	TRBD1	TRBJ1-5	CASSGTGISNQPQHF	TGTGCCAGCAGCGGGACAGGTATCAGCAATCAGCCCCAGCATTTT
once	TRBV5-4	TRBD2	TRBJ2-7	CASSQGPGLGPTYEQYF	TGTGCCAGCAGCCAAGGACCGGGACTAGGCCCGACCTACGAGCAGTACTTC
few	TRBV12-5	-	TRBJ2-2	CASGLGGGELFF	TGTGCTAGTGGTTTGGGCGGCGGGGAGCTGTTTTTT
-	TRBV29-1	TRBD1	TRBJ1-4	CSVQPTGTGNEKLFF	TGCAGCGTTCAACCAACCGGGACAGGGAATGAAAAACTGTTTTTT
-	TRBV6-5	TRBD1	TRBJ2-7	CASSHRGYEQYF	TGTGCCAGCAGTCACAGGGGTTACGAGCAGTACTTC
once	TRBV18	TRBD2	TRBJ2-1	CASSPAGGPNEQFF	TGTGCCAGCTCACCAGCGGGAGGGCCCAATGAGCAGTTCTTC
-	TRBV7-2	-	TRBJ2-7	CASSSLTGAYEQYF	TGTGCCAGCAGCTCTCTGACAGGAGCCTACGAGCAGTACTTC
few	TRBV19	-	TRBJ2-1	CASSFLPSSYNEQFF	TGTGCCAGTAGTTTCTTGCCGAGCTCCTACAATGAGCAGTTCTTC
few	TRBV5-4	TRBD1	TRBJ1-2	CASSLVTGGWANYGYTF	TGTGCCAGCAGCTTGGTGACAGGGGGCTGGGCTAACTATGGCTACACCTTC
once	TRBV29-1	-	TRBJ2-1	CSGKTGYNEQFF	TGCAGCGGGAAGACAGGCTACAATGAGCAGTTCTTC
-	TRBV5-1	-	TRBJ1-3	CASSGRPGQSGNTIYF	TGCGCCAGCAGCGGCCGCCCGGGACAAAGCGGAAACACCATATATTTT